The sequence of this TCR beta chain was determined in a study of cytotoxic CD8 clonotypes in ibrutinib-treated CLL. The assay was immunoSEQ multiplex PCR, and TCRdb's table has in-frame clones only and misses some. Of tens of thousands of clones detected, approximately 60% appear once; the ten largest clones hold roughly 20%. The material sequenced was PBMCs, taken after 24 months of ibrutinib treatment. This clonotype originated in a human donor with chronic lymphocytic leukemia.

CDR3: CASSTDRGLSGANVLTF. The CDR3 DNA sequence: TGTGCCAGTAGTACCGACAGGGGGCTCTCTGGGGCCAACGTCCTGACTTTC. The chain uses TRBV19 and TRBJ2-6, with TRBD1 matching 10 bases. V was clipped by 4 bases and J by 0 bases; unmatched bases: 3. The CDR3 spans 17 residues. The germline gives CDR1 LNHDA, CDR2 SQIVND (reference sequence).